This T cell receptor (beta chain) was observed in a study of shared clonotypes between healthy human individuals. Study-level information: Three plates were used per donor for CD4 naive, three for CD4 memory, two for CD8 naive and one for CD8 memory. Study-wide results and limits: Shared clonotypes: approximately 4.5% naive CD4, about 3.3% naive CD8, about 2.4% memory CD4, over 0.3% memory CD8.

Germline V CDR1 and CDR2: DFQATT, SNEGSKA (reference sequence). The germline V and J ends were trimmed by 4 bases and 4 bases, with 3 bases remaining between them. There are 10 residues in the CDR3. In the naive CD8 group, cells lacked CD45RO and were positively selected for CCR7, so terminally differentiated effector memory CD45RA+ cells were left out. The repertoire was sequenced with immunoSEQ multiplex PCR; TCRdb's copy has only in-frame clones and lacks some. The sample contains about 590,000 clones, around 95% of which appear only once. This clone appeared a few times. What it binds is not known.

This receptor was identified in a woman aged 25 to 39 in good health. This chain uses TRBV20-1 with TRBJ2-3; no firm D call. Sequenced material: naive CD8+ T cells sorted from blood. Here the CDR3 DNA reads TGCAGTGCTATTTCAGATACGCAGTATTTT. It translates to CSAISDTQYF.